This TCR beta chain was captured in a study of identical twins. The authors used template switching to add a universal primer site and gave cDNA unique molecular identifiers. One entry per CDR3 protein, called by TCRdb with MiXCR from the 5' RACE reads. The sample lists roughly 480,000 distinct CDR3 sequences; 24% were seen once. Among all donors, each was a healthy Caucasian. V dropped 5 bases and J dropped 9; count of bases not matched to a gene: 5. The CDR3 is 13 amino acids. Germline V gene data show CDR1 as SEHNR and CDR2 as FQNEAQ (reference sequence). This clonotype was found a few times. The sample was also reused in another study, on T cells expressing NK-cell markers. That work adds: From sorted CD3+CD56+NKG2C+, CD3+CD56+NKG2C- and CD3+CD56-NKG2C+ T cells came the TCR beta repertoires.

The sequenced sample was CD4+ T cells sorted from blood. The clonotype was recovered from a woman in her late teens or twenties in good health. The chain is built from TRBV7-9 and TRBJ2-1, with 9 nucleotides matching TRBD2. As DNA, the CDR3 is TGTGCCAGCAGCCTGCGGGGGGGCGGTGAGCAGTTCTTC. Protein product: CASSLRGGGEQFF.